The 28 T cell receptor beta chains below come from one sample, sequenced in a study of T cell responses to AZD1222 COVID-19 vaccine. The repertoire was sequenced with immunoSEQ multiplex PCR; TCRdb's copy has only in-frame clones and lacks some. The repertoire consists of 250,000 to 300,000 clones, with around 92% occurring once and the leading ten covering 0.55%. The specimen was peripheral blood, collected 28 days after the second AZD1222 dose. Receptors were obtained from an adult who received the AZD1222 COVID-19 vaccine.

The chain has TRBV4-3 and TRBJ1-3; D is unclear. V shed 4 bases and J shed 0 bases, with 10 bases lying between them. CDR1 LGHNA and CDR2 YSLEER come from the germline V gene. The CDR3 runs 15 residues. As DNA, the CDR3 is TGCGCCAGCAGCCGCACGTGGGGCTCTGGAAACACCATATATTTT. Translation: CASSRTWGSGNTIYF.

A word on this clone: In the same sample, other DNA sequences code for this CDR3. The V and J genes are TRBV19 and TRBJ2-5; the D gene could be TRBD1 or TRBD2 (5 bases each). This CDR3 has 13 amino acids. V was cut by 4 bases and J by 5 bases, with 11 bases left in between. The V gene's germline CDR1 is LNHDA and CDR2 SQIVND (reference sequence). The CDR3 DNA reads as TGTGCCAGTAGTAGGGACCTCCAGGAGACCCAGTACTTC. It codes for CASSRDLQETQYF.

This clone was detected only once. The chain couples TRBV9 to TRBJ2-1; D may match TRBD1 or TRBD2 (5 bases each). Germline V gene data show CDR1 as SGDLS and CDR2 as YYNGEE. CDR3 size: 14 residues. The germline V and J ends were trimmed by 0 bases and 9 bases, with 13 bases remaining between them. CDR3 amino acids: CASSVAIGAGEQFF. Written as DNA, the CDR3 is TGTGCCAGCAGCGTAGCTATCGGGGCGGGTGAGCAGTTCTTC.

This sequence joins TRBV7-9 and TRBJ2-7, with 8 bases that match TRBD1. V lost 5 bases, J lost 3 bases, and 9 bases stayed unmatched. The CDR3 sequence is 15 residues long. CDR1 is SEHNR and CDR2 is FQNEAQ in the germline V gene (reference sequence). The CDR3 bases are TGTGCCAGCAGCCCGGGACAGGCATCCGTCTACGAGCAGTACTTC. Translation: CASSPGQASVYEQYF.

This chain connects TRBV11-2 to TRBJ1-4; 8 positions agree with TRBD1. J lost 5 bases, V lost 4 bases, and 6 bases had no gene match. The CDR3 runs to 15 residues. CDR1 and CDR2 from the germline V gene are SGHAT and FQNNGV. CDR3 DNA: TGTGCCAGCAGCTCTTGGACAGGGAAGAATGAAAAACTGTTTTTT. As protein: CASSSWTGKNEKLFF.

The CDR3 loop reads CASSLWAGLNQPQHF. CDR3 coding DNA: TGTGCCAGCAGCTTATGGGCAGGCCTAAATCAGCCCCAGCATTTT. This sequence joins TRBV7-2 and TRBJ1-5; no firm D call. Germline CDR1 reads SGHTA; CDR2 reads FQGNSA. Trimming took off 2 bases at V and 4 bases at J, with 12 bases between the two ends. This CDR3 spans 15 amino acids.

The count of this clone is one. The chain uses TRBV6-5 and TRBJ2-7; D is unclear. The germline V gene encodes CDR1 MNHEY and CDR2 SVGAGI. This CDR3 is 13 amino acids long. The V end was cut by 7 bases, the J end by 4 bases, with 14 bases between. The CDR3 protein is CASTTPITYEQYF. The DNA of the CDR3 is TGTGCCAGCACTACCCCCATAACGTACGAGCAGTACTTC.

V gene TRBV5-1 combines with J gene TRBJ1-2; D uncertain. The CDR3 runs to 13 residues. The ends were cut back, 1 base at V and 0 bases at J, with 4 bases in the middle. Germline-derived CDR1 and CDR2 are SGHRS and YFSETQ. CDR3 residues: CASSLNSNYGYTF. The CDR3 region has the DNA TGCGCCAGCAGCTTGAACTCTAACTATGGCTACACCTTC. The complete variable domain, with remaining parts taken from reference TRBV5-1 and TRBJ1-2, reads KAGVTQTPRYLIKTRGQQVTLSCSPISGHRSVSWYQQTPGQGLQFLFEYFSETQRNKGNFPGRFSGRQFSNSRSEMNVSTLELGDSALYLCASSLNSNYGYTFGSGTRLTVV.

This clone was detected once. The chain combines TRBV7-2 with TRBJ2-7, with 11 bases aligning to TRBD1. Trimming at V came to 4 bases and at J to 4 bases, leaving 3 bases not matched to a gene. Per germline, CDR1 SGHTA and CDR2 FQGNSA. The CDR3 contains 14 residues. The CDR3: CASSSDRGRYEQYF. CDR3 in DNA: TGTGCCAGCAGCTCGGACAGGGGGCGGTACGAGCAGTACTTC.

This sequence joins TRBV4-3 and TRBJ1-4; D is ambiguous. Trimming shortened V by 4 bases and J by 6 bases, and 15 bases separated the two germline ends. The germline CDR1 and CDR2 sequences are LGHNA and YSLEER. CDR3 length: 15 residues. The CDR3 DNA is TGCGCCAGCAGCCTGAAGCTATCCGAGGATGAAAAACTGTTTTTT. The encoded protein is CASSLKLSEDEKLFF.

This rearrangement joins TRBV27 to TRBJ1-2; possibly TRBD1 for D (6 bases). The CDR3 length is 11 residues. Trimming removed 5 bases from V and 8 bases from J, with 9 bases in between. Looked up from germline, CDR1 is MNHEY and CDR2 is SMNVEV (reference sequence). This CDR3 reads CASSQGRGYTF. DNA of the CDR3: TGTGCCAGCAGTCAGGGGAGAGGCTACACCTTC.

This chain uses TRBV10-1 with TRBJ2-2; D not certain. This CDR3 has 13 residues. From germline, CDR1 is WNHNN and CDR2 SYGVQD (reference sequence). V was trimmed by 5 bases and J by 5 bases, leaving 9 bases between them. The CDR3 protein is CASSTGWTGELFF. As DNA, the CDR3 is TGCGCCAGCAGTACTGGGTGGACCGGGGAGCTGTTTTTT.

The CDR3: CASTDRLGGELFF. The CDR3 bases are TGTGCCAGCACGGACAGGTTGGGTGGGGAGCTGTTTTTT. The genes are TRBV25-1 and TRBJ2-2; 7 bases match TRBD1. Losses at the gene ends were 7 bases for V and 8 bases for J; bases not matched to a gene: 7. Germline loops: CDR1 MGHDK, CDR2 SYGVNS. The CDR3 spans 13 residues.

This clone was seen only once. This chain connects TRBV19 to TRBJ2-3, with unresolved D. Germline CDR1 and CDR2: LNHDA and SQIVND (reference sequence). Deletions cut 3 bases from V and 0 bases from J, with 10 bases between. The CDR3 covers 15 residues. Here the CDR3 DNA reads TGTGCCAGTAGTATTCGTGTTCCTAGCACAGATACGCAGTATTTT. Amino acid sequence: CASSIRVPSTDTQYF. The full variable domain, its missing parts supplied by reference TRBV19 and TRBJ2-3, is DGGITQSPKYLFRKEGQNVTLSCEQNLNHDAMYWYRQDPGQGLRLIYYSQIVNDFQKGDIAEGYSVSREKKESFPLTVTSAQKNPTAFYLCASSIRVPSTDTQYFGPGTRLTVL.

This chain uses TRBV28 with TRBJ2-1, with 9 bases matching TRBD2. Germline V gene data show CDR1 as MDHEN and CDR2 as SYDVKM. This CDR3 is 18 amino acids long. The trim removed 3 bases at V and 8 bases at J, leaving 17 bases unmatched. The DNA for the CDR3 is TGTGCCAGCAGTTTTGGCCTAGCGGGACCAGGTGGGGGCGATGAGCAGTTCTTC. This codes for CASSFGLAGPGGGDEQFF.

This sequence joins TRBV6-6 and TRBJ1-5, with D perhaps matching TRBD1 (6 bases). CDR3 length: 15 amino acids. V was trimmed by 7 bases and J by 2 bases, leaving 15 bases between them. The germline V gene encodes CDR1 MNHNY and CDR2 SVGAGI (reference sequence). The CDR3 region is CASTAWTVGNQPQHF. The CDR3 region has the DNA TGTGCCAGCACCGCGTGGACAGTCGGCAATCAGCCCCAGCATTTT.

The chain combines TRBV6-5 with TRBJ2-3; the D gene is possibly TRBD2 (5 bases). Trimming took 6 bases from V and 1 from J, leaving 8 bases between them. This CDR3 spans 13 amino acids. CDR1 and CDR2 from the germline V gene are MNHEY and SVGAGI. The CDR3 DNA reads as TGTGCCAGCAGAAATAGCGGCACAGATACGCAGTATTTT. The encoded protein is CASRNSGTDTQYF.

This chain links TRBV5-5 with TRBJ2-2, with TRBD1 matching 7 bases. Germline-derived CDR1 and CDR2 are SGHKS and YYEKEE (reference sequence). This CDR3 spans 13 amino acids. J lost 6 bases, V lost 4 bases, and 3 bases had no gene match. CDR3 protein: CASSPDRAGELFF. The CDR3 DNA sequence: TGTGCCAGCAGCCCCGACAGGGCCGGGGAGCTGTTTTTT.

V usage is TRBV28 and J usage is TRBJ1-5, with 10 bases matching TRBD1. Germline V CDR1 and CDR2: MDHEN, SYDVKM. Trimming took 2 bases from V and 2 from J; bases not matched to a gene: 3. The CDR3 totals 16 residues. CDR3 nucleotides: TGTGCCAGCAGTTTACCCGGGACAGGGGGCAATCAGCCCCAGCATTTT. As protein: CASSLPGTGGNQPQHF.

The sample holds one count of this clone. CDR3 nucleotide sequence: TGTGCCAGCAGCTTAGTAGGTAGGGGAGTGTACAATGAGCAGTTCTTC. This codes for CASSLVGRGVYNEQFF. The V gene is TRBV7-9, the J gene TRBJ2-1; D may correspond to TRBD1 or TRBD2 (5 bases each). The CDR3 loop spans 16 amino acids. Per germline, CDR1 SEHNR and CDR2 FQNEAQ (reference sequence). V was clipped by 1 base and J by 4 bases, with 14 bases between them. Full variable domain (outside the CDR3, taken from reference TRBV7-9 and TRBJ2-1): DTGVSQNPRHKITKRGQNVTFRCDPISEHNRLYWYRQTLGQGPEFLTYFQNEAQLEKSRLLSDRFSAERPKGSFSTLEIQRTEQGDSAMYLCASSLVGRGVYNEQFFGPGTRLTVL.

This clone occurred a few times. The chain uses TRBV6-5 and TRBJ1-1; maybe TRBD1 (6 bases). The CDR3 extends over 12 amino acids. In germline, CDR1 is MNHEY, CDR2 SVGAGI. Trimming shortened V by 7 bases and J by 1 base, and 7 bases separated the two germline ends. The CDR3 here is CASKQGNTEAFF. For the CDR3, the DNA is TGTGCCAGCAAACAGGGGAACACTGAAGCTTTCTTT.

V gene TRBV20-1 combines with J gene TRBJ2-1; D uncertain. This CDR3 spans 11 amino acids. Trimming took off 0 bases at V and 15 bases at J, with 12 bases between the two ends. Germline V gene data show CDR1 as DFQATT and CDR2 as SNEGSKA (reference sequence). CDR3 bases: TGCAGTGCTAGAGATTCGGACGGCGGGTTCTTC. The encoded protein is CSARDSDGGFF.

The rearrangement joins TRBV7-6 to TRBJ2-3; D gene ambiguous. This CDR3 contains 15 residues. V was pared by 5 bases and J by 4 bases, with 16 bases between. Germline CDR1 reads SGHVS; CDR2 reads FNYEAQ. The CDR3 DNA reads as TGTGCCAGCAGCCTCTCCCGGGTTCCGGCAGATACGCAGTATTTT. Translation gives CASSLSRVPADTQYF.

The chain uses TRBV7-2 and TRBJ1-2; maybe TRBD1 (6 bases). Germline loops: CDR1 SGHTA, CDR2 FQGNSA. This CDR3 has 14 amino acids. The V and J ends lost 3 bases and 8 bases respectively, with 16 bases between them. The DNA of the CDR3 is TGTGCCAGCAGCTTGTACAGGGTCCTCAGCGGCTACACCTTC. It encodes CASSLYRVLSGYTF.

In DNA form, the CDR3 reads TGTGCCTGGAGTAACACCGCTATGTACTACACCTTC. Translation: CAWSNTAMYYTF. The rearrangement joins TRBV30 to TRBJ1-2, with D unresolved. CDR1 is GTSNPN and CDR2 is SVGIG in the germline V gene (reference sequence). This CDR3 region has 12 residues. V was shortened by 2 bases and J by 10 bases, with 14 bases between the two germline ends.

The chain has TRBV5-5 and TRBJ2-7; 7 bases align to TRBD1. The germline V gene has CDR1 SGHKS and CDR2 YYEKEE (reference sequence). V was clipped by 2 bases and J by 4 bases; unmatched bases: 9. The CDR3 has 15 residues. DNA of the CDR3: TGTGCCAGCAGCTTATCCCTGGGGGACAGTTACGAGCAGTACTTC. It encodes CASSLSLGDSYEQYF.

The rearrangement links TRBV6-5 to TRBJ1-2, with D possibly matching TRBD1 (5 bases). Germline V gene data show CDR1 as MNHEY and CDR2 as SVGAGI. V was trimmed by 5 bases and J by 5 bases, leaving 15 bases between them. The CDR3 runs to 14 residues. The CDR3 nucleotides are TGTGCCAGCAGTCCGGGACGGGAAACGTATGGCTACACCTTC. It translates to CASSPGRETYGYTF.

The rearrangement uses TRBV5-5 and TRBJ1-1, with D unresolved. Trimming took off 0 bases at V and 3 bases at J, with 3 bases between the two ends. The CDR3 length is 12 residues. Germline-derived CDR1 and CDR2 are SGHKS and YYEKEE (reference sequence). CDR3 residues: CASSLGDTEAFF. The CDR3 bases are TGTGCCAGCAGCTTGGGGGACACTGAAGCTTTCTTT. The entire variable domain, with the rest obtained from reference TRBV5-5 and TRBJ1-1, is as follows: DAGVTQSPTHLIKTRGQQVTLRCSPISGHKSVSWYQQVLGQGPQFIFQYYEKEERGRGNFPDRFSARQFPNYSSELNVNALLLGDSALYLCASSLGDTEAFFGQGTRLTVV.